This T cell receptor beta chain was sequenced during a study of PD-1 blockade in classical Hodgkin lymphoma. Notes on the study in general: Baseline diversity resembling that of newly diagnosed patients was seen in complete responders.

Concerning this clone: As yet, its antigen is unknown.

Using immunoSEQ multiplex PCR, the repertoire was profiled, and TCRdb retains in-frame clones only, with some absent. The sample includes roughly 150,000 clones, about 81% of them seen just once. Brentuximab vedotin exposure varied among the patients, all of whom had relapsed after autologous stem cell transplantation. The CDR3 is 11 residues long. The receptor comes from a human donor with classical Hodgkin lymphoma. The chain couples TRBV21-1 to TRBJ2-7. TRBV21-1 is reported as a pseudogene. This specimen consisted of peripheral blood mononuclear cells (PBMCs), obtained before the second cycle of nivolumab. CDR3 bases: TGTGCCAGCAGCGAGGGACGCGAGCAGTACTTC. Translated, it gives CASSEGREQYF.